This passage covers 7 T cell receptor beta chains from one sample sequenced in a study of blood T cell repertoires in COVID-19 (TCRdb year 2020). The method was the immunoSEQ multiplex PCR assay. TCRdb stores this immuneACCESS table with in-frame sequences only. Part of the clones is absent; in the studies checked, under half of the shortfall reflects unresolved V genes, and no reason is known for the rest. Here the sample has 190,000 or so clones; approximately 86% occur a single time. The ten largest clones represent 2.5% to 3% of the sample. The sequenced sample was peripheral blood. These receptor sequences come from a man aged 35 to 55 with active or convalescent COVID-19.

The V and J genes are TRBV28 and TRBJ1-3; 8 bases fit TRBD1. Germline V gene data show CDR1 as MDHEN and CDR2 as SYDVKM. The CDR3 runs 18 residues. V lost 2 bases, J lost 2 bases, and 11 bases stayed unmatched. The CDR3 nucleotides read TGTGCCAGCAGTTTAGGCCCTTCAGGGGGCAGAACTGGAAACACCATATATTTT. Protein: CASSLGPSGGRTGNTIYF.

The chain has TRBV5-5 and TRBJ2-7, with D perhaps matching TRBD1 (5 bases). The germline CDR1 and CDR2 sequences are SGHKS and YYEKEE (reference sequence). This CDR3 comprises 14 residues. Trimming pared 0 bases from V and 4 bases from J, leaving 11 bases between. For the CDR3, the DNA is TGTGCCAGCAGCTTGGCGGCAGGGTTATACGAGCAGTACTTC. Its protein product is CASSLAAGLYEQYF.

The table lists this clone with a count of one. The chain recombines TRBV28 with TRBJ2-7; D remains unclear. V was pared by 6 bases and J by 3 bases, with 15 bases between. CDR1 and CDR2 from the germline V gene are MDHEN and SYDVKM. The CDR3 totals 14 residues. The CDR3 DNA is TGTGCCAGCAGCCGCTTAGAACCCAACTACGAGCAGTACTTC. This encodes CASSRLEPNYEQYF.

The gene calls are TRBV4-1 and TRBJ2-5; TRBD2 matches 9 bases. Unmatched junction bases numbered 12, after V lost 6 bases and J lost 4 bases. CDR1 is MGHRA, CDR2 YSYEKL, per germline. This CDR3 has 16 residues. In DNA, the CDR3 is TGCGCCAGCAGTCTTAGGGCGGGGGGGCATCTAGAGACCCAGTACTTC. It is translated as CASSLRAGGHLETQYF.

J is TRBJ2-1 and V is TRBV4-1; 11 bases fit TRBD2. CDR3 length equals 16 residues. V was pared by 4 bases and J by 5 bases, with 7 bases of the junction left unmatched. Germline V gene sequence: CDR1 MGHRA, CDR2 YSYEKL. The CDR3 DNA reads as TGCGCCAGCAGCCTGCTAGCGGGGGGCAGGAACAATGAGCAGTTCTTC. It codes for CASSLLAGGRNNEQFF.

The CDR3 DNA is TGTGCCAGCTCACAAACTAGCGGGGGGGCGAATGAGCAGTTCTTC. The encoded protein is CASSQTSGGANEQFF. The chain employs TRBV18 and TRBJ2-1; 13 bases align to TRBD2. With 4 bases clipped from V and 7 bases from J, the junction kept 4 bases outside the gene matches. Looked up from germline, CDR1 is KGHSH and CDR2 is LQKENI. The length of the CDR3 is 15 residues.

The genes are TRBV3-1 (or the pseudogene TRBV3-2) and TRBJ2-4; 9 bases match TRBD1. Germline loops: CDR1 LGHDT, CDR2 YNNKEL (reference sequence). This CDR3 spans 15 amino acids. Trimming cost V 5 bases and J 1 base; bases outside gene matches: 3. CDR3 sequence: CASSSGTGAKNIQYF. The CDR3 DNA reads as TGTGCCAGCAGCTCCGGGACAGGGGCCAAAAACATTCAGTACTTC.